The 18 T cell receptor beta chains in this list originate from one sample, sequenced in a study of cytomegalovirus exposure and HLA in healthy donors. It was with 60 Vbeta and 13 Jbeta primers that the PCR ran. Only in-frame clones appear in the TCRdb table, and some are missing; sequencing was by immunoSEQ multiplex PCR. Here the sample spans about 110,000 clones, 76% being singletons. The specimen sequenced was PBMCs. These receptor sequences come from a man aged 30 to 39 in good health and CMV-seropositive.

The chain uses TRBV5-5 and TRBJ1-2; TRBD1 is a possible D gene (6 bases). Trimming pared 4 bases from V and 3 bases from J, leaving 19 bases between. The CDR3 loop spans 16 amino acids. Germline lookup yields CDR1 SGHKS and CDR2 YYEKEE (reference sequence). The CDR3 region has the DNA TGTGCCAGCAGCCCCGAACAGGGAAGAGCCCACTATGGCTACACCTTC. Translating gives CASSPEQGRAHYGYTF.

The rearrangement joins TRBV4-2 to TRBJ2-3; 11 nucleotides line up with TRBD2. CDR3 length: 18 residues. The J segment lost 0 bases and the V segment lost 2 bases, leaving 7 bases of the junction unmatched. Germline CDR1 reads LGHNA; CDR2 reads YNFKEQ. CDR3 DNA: TGTGCCAGCAGCCAATACTCTAGCGGGGGGCCCAGCACAGATACGCAGTATTTT. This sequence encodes CASSQYSSGGPSTDTQYF.

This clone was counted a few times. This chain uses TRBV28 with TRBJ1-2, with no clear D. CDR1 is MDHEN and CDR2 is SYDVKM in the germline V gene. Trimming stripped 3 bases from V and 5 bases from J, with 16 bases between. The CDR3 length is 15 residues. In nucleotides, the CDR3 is TGTGCCAGCAGTTTCCGCGCGGAGGCGCGTTATGGCTACACCTTC. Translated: CASSFRAEARYGYTF.

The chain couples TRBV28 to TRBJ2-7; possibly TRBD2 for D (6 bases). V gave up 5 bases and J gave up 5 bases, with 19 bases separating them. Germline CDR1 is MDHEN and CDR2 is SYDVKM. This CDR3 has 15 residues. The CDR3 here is CASSPLGEVEDEQYF. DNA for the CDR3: TGTGCCAGCAGTCCATTGGGGGAGGTTGAAGACGAGCAGTACTTC.

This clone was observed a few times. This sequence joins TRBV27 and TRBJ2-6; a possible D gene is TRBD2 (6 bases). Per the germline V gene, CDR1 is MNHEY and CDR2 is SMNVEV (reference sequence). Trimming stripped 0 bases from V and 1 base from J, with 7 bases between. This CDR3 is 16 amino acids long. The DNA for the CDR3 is TGTGCCAGCAGTTTATCGGGGGGATCTGGGGCCAACGTCCTGACTTTC. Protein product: CASSLSGGSGANVLTF.

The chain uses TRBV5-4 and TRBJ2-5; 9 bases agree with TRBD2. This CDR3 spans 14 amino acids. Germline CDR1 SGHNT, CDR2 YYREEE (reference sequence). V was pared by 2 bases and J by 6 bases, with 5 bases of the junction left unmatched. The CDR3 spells CASSFSGGGKTQYF. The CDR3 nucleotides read TGTGCCAGCAGCTTTAGCGGGGGAGGAAAGACCCAGTACTTC.

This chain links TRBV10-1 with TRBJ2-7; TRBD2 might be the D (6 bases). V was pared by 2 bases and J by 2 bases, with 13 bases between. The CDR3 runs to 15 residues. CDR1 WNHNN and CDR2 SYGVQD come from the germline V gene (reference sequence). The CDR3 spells CASSEGAGGPYEQYF. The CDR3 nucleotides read TGCGCCAGCAGTGAGGGAGCGGGCGGCCCCTACGAGCAGTACTTC.

CDR3 nucleotides: TGTGCCAGTAGACCCGGCGGACTGCATGGCTACACCTTC. It yields the protein CASRPGGLHGYTF. V is TRBV19 and J is TRBJ1-2; D is undetermined. Looked up from germline, CDR1 is LNHDA and CDR2 is SQIVND (reference sequence). The CDR3 totals 13 residues. V was pared by 6 bases and J by 6 bases, with 14 bases between.

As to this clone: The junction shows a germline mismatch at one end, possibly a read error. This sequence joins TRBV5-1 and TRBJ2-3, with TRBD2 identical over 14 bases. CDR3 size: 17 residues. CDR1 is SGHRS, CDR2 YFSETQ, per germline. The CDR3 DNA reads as TGCGCCAGCAGCCAATCCGGGACTAGCGGGGGCACGGATACGCAGTATTTT. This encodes CASSQSGTSGGTDTQYF. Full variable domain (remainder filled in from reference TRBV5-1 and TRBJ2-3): KAGVTQTPRYLIKTRGQQVTLSCSPISGHRSVSWYQQTPGQGLQFLFEYFSETQRNKGNFPGRFSGRQFSNSRSEMNVSTLELGDSALYLCASSQSGTSGGTDTQYFGPGTRLTVL.

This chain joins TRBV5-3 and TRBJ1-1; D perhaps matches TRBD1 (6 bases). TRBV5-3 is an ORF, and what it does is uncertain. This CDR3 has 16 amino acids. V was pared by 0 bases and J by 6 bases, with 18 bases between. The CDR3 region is CARSLVVQGRVAEAFF. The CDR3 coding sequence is TGTGCCAGAAGCTTGGTTGTTCAGGGGCGGGTAGCTGAAGCTTTCTTT.

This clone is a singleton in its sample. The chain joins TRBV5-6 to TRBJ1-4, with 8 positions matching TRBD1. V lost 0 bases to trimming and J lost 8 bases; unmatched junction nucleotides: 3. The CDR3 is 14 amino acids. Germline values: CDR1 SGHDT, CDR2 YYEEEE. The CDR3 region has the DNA TGTGCCAGCAGCTTGGGACAGGGGAGCGAAAAACTGTTTTTT. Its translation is CASSLGQGSEKLFF.

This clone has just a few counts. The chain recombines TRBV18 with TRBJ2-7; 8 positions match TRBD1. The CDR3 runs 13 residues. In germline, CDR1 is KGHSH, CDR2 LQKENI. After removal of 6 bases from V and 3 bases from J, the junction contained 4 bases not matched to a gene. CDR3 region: CASSQGAGYEQYF. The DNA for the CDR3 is TGTGCCAGCTCCCAGGGGGCCGGCTACGAGCAGTACTTC.

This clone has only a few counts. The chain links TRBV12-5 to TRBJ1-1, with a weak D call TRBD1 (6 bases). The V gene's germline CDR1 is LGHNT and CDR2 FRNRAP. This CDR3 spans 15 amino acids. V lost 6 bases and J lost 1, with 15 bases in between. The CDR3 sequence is CASGLTGQPNTEAFF. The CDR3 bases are TGTGCTAGTGGCTTAACTGGACAGCCGAACACTGAAGCTTTCTTT.

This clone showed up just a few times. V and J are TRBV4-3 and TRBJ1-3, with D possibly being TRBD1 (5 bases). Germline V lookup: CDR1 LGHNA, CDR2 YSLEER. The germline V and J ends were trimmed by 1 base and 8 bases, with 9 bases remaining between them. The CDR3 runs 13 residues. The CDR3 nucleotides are TGCGCCAGCAGCCAAGGACAGTGGGACACCATATATTTT. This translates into CASSQGQWDTIYF.

CDR3 loop: CASSVGVPQETQYF. Written as DNA, the CDR3 is TGTGCCAGCAGCGTAGGAGTCCCCCAAGAGACCCAGTACTTC. The rearrangement joins TRBV9 to TRBJ2-5; D is unclear. This CDR3 has 14 residues. Trimming pared 0 bases from V and 1 base from J, leaving 7 bases between. CDR1 is SGDLS and CDR2 is YYNGEE in the germline V gene.

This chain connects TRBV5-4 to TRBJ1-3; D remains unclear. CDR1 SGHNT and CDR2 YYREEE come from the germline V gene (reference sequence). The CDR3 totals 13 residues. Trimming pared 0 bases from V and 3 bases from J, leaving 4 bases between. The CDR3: CASSLAGGNTIYF. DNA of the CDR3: TGTGCCAGCAGCTTGGCCGGTGGAAACACCATATATTTT.

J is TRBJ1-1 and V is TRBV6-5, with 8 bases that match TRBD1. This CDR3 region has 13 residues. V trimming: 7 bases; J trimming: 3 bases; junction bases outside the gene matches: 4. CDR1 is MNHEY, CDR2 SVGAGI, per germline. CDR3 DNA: TGTGCCAGCACGAGGGGACAGGACACTGAAGCTTTCTTT. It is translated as CASTRGQDTEAFF.

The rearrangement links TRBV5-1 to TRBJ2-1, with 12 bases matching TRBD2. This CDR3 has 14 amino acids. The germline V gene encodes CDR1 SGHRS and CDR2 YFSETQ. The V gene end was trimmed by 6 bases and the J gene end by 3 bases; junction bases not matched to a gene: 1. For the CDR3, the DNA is TGCGCCAGCACACTAGCGGGGGGCTACAATGAGCAGTTCTTC. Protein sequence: CASTLAGGYNEQFF.